This TCR beta chain was retrieved from a study of T cells in tuberculosis. Cells were sorted from thawed PBMC rested overnight and stained with GMM-loaded CD1B tetramer, viability dye and anti-CD3. C32 glucose monomycolate from Rhodococcus equi was loaded onto the CD1B tetramers. V was cut by 4 bases and J by 2 bases, with 20 bases left in between. In germline, CDR1 is SNHLY, CDR2 FYNNEI. This CDR3 is built from 17 residues. Sequencing used immunoSEQ multiplex PCR; TCRdb keeps in-frame clones, though not all of them. The table records roughly 92,000 clones, roughly 93% of them present only once. The clonotype was recovered from an adult woman with latent tuberculosis. Sequenced material: CD1b-GMM tetramer-negative cells sorted from PBMCs. The V and J genes are TRBV2 and TRBJ2-5; possible D gene TRBD1, 5 bases. For the CDR3, the DNA is TGTGCCAGCAGTGCTAACCCCAGGGTGTCCCCACAAGAGACCCAGTACTTC. Protein product: CASSANPRVSPQETQYF.